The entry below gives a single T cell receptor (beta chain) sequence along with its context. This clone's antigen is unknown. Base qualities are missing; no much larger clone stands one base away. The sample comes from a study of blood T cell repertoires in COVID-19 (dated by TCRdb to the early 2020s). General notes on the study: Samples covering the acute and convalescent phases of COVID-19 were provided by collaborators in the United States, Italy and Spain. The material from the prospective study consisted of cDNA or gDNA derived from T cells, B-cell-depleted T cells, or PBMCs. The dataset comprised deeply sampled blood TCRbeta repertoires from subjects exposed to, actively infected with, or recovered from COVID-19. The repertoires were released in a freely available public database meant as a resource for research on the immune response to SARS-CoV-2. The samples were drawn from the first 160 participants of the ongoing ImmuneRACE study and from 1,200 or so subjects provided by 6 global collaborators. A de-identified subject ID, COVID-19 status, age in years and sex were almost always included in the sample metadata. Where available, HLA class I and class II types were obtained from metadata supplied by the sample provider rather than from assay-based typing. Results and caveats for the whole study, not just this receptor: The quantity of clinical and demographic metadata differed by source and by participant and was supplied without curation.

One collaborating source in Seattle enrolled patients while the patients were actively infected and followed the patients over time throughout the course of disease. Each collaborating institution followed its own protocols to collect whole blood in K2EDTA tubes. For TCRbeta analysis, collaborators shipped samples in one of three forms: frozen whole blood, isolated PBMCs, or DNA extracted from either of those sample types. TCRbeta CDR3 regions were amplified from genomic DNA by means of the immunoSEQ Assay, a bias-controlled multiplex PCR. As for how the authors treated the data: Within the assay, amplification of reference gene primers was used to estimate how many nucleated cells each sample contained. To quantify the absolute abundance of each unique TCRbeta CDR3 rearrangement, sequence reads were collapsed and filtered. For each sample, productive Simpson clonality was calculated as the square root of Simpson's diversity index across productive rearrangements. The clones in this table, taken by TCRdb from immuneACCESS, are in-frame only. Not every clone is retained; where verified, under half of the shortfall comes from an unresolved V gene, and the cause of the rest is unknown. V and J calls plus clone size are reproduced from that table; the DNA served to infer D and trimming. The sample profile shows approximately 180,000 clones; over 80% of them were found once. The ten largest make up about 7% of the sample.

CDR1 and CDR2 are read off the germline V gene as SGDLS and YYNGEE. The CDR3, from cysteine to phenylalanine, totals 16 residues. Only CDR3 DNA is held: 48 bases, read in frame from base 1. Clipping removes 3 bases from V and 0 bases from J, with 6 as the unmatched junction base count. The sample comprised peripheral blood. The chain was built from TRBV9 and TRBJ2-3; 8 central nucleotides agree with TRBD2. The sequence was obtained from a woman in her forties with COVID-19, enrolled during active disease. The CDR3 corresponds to CASSGKASGSTDTQYF. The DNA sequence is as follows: TGTGCCAGCAGCGGGAAAGCTAGCGGGAGCACAGATACGCAGTATTTT.